Reported below is one T cell receptor beta chain. This clonotype was counted ten times or more. Its antigen is unknown. There are no base qualities to consult, and no much larger clone falls within one base. The germline V gene provides CDR1 SQVTM and CDR2 ANQGSEA. The junction carries 12 bases between V and J, which are trimmed by 8 bases and 7 bases respectively. The CDR3 holds 11 amino acids from the cysteine to the phenylalanine. Just the 33-base CDR3 DNA is kept, in frame starting at base 1. The sample comes from a study of blood T cells in healthy people across ages (dated by TCRdb to between 2014 and 2017). For the study in its entirety: In model experiments, roughly one uniquely barcoded TCR beta cDNA molecule per two T cells was captured by template switching. Four age groups were formed from the donors: young (average roughly 15 years), middle-aged (approximately 42), aged (about 62) and long-lived (about 80). To avoid experimental bias, donors of different ages were randomly spread across the sequencing lanes. Using deep sequencing normalized with unique cDNA molecular identifiers, the study measured how TCR beta repertoire diversity changes with age. Using the same blood draw, the study looked at two additional independent replicas of 1 million unique cDNA reads for two donors, one aged 18 to 30 and the other aged 80 or older.

Libraries came from 5' RACE. These reads were obtained on an Illumina HiSeq 2500. A second PCR of roughly 7 to 11 cycles was run with a J-beta primer mix and a sample-barcoded 5' primer. A unique molecular identifier was introduced onto each TCR beta cDNA molecule by a template-switch 5' adaptor carrying 12 random nucleotides. At least 2.5 million CDR3-containing paired-end reads were obtained from each sample. First-strand cDNA synthesis was performed from all RNA using the Mint cDNA synthesis kit, with priming by a TRBC-specific oligonucleotide. All cDNA was treated with uracil-DNA glycosylase and then went through a first 18-cycle PCR with the universal primers M1SS and BC2_uni_R. The authors' analysis ran thus. Normalization of each sample was performed by random selection of 1 million high-quality reads, each carrying a distinct molecular identifier. Instead of being binned into consensus sequences, reads that shared molecular identifiers were thrown out. MiTCR, with a Q25 quality threshold and the strictest error-elimination algorithm, was used for CDR3 identification, clonotype clustering and error correction. A nonparametric unseen species model using Euler transformation provided a lower-bound estimate of total TCR beta diversity. TCRdb reprocessed the public reads (quality trimming at Q25 with fastp, clone calling with MiXCR) and kept in-frame beta chains. Rows merge per CDR3 protein into single entries with the most common DNA and genes. The V and J calls and clone size come from TCRdb's table, not from the authors' own analysis. The sample table shows about 670,000 distinct CDR3 sequences, and about 50% are seen once. The ten largest clones capture roughly 14% of the sample.

What the research found in general, with its limitations: Observed TCR beta diversity correlated strongly with the percentage of naive T cells measured by flow cytometry. Because donor CMV infection status was unknown, age-related changes in expanded clonotypes were potentially confounded. Since profiling was done on bulk unsorted PBMCs, naive and antigen-experienced compartments could not be conclusively compared. Observed TCR beta diversity per million T cells fell roughly linearly with age, and a significant reduction was already apparent by age approximately 40. Compared with the aged group, the long-lived group had more naive CD4+ T cells, fewer expanded clones and increased TCR diversity, suggesting age selection. Estimates of total diversity from one million sequenced T cells were regarded as lower bounds and underestimates.

The roughly 38 donors, aged 6 to 90 years, were systemically healthy Caucasian individuals from Russia. Each donor gave roughly 9.5 milliliters of peripheral blood, collected into EDTA-treated Vacutainer tubes. Ficoll-Paque density-gradient centrifugation was used to isolate PBMCs, with at least 6.5 million per sample. Trizol reagent was used to extract total RNA from PBMCs, with at least 5 micrograms per sample. For every donor, an aliquot of PBMCs went through flow cytometry to measure the percentages of naive CD45RAhigh/CD27high T cells. The sequencing sample was made of blood. The chain is assembled from TRBV29-1 and TRBJ2-1, with the D gene uncertain. The receptor's source is a woman of 80 years or more in good health. Here is the DNA: TGCAGCCTCCGGTGGAGTAATGAGCAGTTCTTC. This gives the protein CSLRWSNEQFF.